This is a list of T cell receptor beta chains from one sample in a study of a mutant IDH1 vaccine in newly diagnosed glioma. The assay was immunoSEQ multiplex PCR, and TCRdb's table has in-frame clones only and misses some. The sample yields 35,000 to 45,000 clones, 75% to 85% seen once. These receptors have no identified antigens. The specimen comprised PBMCs, sampled from a glioma patient whose treatment included an IDH1 peptide vaccine. The origin of the receptors is a woman aged 45-59 years with glioma. The CDR3 runs from the conserved cysteine through the conserved F or W. Each record gives: CDR3 protein, CDR3 DNA, clone size, D gene, V gene, J gene. A D gene is named only where the DNA matches it firmly. Clone size, where shown, is once, few, many, or a class for clones that have expanded.

CDR3: CASSYDRGNTEAFF
DNA: TGTGCCAGCAGTTATGACAGGGGTAACACTGAAGCTTTCTTT
size: once
D: TRBD1
V: TRBV2
J: TRBJ1-1

CDR3: CASSSPGKNTEAFF
DNA: TGTGCCAGCAGCTCCCCGGGGAAGAACACTGAAGCTTTCTTT
size: once
D: -
V: TRBV11-3
J: TRBJ1-1

CDR3: CASSVAYGEKLFF
DNA: TGTGCCAGCAGCGTAGCTTATGGTGAAAAACTGTTTTTT
size: -
D: -
V: TRBV9
J: TRBJ1-4

CDR3: CAVRGHRNTEAFF
DNA: TGTGCCGTGAGAGGGCATAGGAACACTGAAGCTTTCTTT
size: few
D: -
V: TRBV19
J: TRBJ1-1

CDR3: CASSLSGTGIGYTF
DNA: TGTGCCAGCAGTTTATCCGGGACAGGGATTGGCTACACCTTC
size: -
D: TRBD1
V: TRBV27
J: TRBJ1-2

CDR3: CASSLAGGGAYEQYF
DNA: TGTGCCAGCAGCTTGGCGGGGGGAGGGGCCTACGAGCAGTACTTC
size: -
D: TRBD2
V: TRBV5-4
J: TRBJ2-7

CDR3: CASSVARINYGYTF
DNA: TGTGCCAGCAGCGTCGCCAGGATTAACTATGGCTACACCTTC
size: -
D: -
V: TRBV5-4
J: TRBJ1-2

CDR3: CASSDAQGALIFYGYTF
DNA: TGTGCCAGCAGCGACGCTCAGGGGGCGCTAATATTCTATGGCTACACCTTC
size: once
D: TRBD1
V: TRBV7-2
J: TRBJ1-2

CDR3: CATPGTGRNTIYF
DNA: TGTGCCACCCCTGGGACAGGGAGAAACACCATATATTTT
size: -
D: TRBD1
V: TRBV10-3
J: TRBJ1-3

CDR3: CASTPGAYSNQPQHF
DNA: TGTGCCAGTACCCCAGGGGCATATAGCAATCAGCCCCAGCATTTT
size: few
D: -
V: TRBV19
J: TRBJ1-5

CDR3: CASSLSLAGGPQETQYF
DNA: TGCGCCAGCAGCTTATCACTAGCGGGGGGACCCCAAGAGACCCAGTACTTC
size: -
D: TRBD2
V: TRBV5-1
J: TRBJ2-5

CDR3: CAISEGGFGQPQHF
DNA: TGTGCCATCAGTGAAGGGGGCTTCGGTCAGCCCCAGCATTTT
size: -
D: TRBD1
V: TRBV10-3
J: TRBJ1-5

CDR3: CASSEPPAGETQYF
DNA: TGCGCCAGCAGTGAACCCCCGGCGGGGGAGACCCAGTACTTC
size: -
D: -
V: TRBV10-2
J: TRBJ2-5

CDR3: CASTPIGSRGYTF
DNA: TGTGCCAGTACCCCAATCGGGTCTAGGGGCTACACCTTC
size: -
D: -
V: TRBV19
J: TRBJ1-2

CDR3: CASSLAVDTQYF
DNA: TGTGCCAGCAGCTTAGCCGTAGATACGCAGTATTTT
size: -
D: -
V: TRBV7-8
J: TRBJ2-3

CDR3: CASSFLRDSQETQYF
DNA: TGTGCCAGCAGCTTCCTCCGGGACTCACAAGAGACCCAGTACTTC
size: -
D: -
V: TRBV11-2
J: TRBJ2-5

CDR3: CASSEEATDTQYF
DNA: TGTGCCAGCAGCGAGGAGGCCACAGATACGCAGTATTTT
size: -
D: -
V: TRBV14
J: TRBJ2-3

CDR3: CASSSPRGPGEAFF
DNA: TGTGCCAGCAGCTCACCCAGGGGGCCGGGTGAAGCTTTCTTT
size: -
D: TRBD1
V: TRBV7-2
J: TRBJ1-1

CDR3: CASSLLRDEDYGYTF
DNA: TGCGCCAGCAGCCTACTCCGGGATGAGGACTATGGCTACACCTTC
size: -
D: -
V: TRBV5-1
J: TRBJ1-2

CDR3: CASSPTLWTVGNTGELFF
DNA: TGTGCCAGCAGCCCTACTCTCTGGACGGTTGGGAACACCGGGGAGCTGTTTTTT
size: once
D: -
V: TRBV5-4
J: TRBJ2-2

CDR3: CASSTSSPEAFF
DNA: TGTGCCAGTAGTACGTCATCCCCTGAAGCTTTCTTT
size: few
D: -
V: TRBV19
J: TRBJ1-1

CDR3: CASSSGQGPGNTIYF
DNA: TGCGCCAGCAGCTCCGGACAGGGGCCCGGAAACACCATATATTTT
size: -
D: TRBD1
V: TRBV5-1
J: TRBJ1-3

CDR3: CASSSGQRSSTDTQYF
DNA: TGCGCCAGCAGCTCTGGACAGAGGAGTAGCACAGATACGCAGTATTTT
size: once
D: -
V: TRBV5-1
J: TRBJ2-3

CDR3: CASSEVHRTYGYTF
DNA: TGTGCCAGCAGTGAAGTGCACCGTACCTATGGCTACACCTTC
size: -
D: -
V: TRBV2
J: TRBJ1-2

CDR3: CASSGDRGETQYF
DNA: TGTGCCAGTAGTGGGGACAGGGGAGAGACCCAGTACTTC
size: -
D: TRBD1
V: TRBV19
J: TRBJ2-5

CDR3: CASRATGATNEKLFF
DNA: TGTGCCAGCAGGGCAACAGGGGCCACTAATGAAAAACTGTTTTTT
size: -
D: TRBD1
V: TRBV7-2
J: TRBJ1-4

CDR3: CASSSSGTGSSYEQYF
DNA: TGTGCCAGCAGCTCGTCCGGGACAGGAAGCTCCTACGAGCAGTACTTC
size: -
D: TRBD1
V: TRBV7-8
J: TRBJ2-7

CDR3: CASSSTGIYNEQFF
DNA: TGTGCCAGCAGCTCGACAGGGATATACAATGAGCAGTTCTTC
size: -
D: TRBD1
V: TRBV27
J: TRBJ2-1

CDR3: CAISAGLADTYEQYF
DNA: TGTGCCATCAGTGCCGGCCTAGCGGATACCTACGAGCAGTACTTC
size: -
D: TRBD2
V: TRBV10-3
J: TRBJ2-7

CDR3: CAWSVANTGELFF
DNA: TGTGCCTGGAGTGTTGCAAACACCGGGGAGCTGTTTTTT
size: few
D: -
V: TRBV30
J: TRBJ2-2

CDR3: CAWGVGPNQPQHF
DNA: TGTGCCTGGGGCGTGGGCCCCAATCAGCCCCAGCATTTT
size: -
D: -
V: TRBV30
J: TRBJ1-5

CDR3: CASSYSGTENTIYF
DNA: TGTGCCAGCAGCTATTCCGGGACTGAAAACACCATATATTTT
size: -
D: -
V: TRBV9
J: TRBJ1-3

CDR3: CAWSEMNTEAFF
DNA: TGTGCCTGGAGTGAAATGAACACTGAAGCTTTCTTT
size: -
D: -
V: TRBV30
J: TRBJ1-1

CDR3: CASSMKATEAFF
DNA: TGTGCCAGTAGTATGAAGGCGACTGAAGCTTTCTTT
size: -
D: -
V: TRBV19
J: TRBJ1-1

CDR3: CASSYAGTDYGYTF
DNA: TGTGCCAGCAGTTACGCCGGGACAGACTATGGCTACACCTTC
size: few
D: TRBD1
V: TRBV6-5
J: TRBJ1-2

CDR3: CASSFPGVGGYTF
DNA: TGTGCCAGCAGCTTTCCGGGAGTCGGGGGCTACACCTTC
size: once
D: -
V: TRBV7-9
J: TRBJ1-2

CDR3: CASSQAGTGGHEQYF
DNA: TGCGCCAGCAGCCAGGCCGGGACAGGGGGACACGAGCAGTACTTC
size: -
D: TRBD1
V: TRBV4-1
J: TRBJ2-7

CDR3: CASSLAAGMNTEAFF
DNA: TGCGCCAGCAGCTTGGCGGCAGGGATGAACACTGAAGCTTTCTTT
size: -
D: -
V: TRBV5-1
J: TRBJ1-1

CDR3: CASSSLRENTEAFF
DNA: TGCGCCAGCAGCTCACTGAGAGAGAACACTGAAGCTTTCTTT
size: -
D: -
V: TRBV5-1
J: TRBJ1-1

CDR3: CASSLRPGMMSYEQYF
DNA: TGTGCCAGCAGCTTGCGACCGGGGATGATGTCCTACGAGCAGTACTTC
size: -
D: -
V: TRBV5-6
J: TRBJ2-7

CDR3: CASSSRLAGSSYNEQFF
DNA: TGTGCCAGCAGCTCCAGACTAGCGGGGTCCTCCTACAATGAGCAGTTCTTC
size: -
D: TRBD2
V: TRBV11-2
J: TRBJ2-1

CDR3: CASNREGNNSPLHF
DNA: TGTGCCAGCAATAGAGAGGGGAATAATTCACCCCTCCACTTT
size: -
D: -
V: TRBV2
J: TRBJ1-6

CDR3: CASSSPANTGELFF
DNA: TGTGCCAGCAGCAGTCCAGCGAACACCGGGGAGCTGTTTTTT
size: -
D: -
V: TRBV28
J: TRBJ2-2

CDR3: CASSTAGQGGYTF
DNA: TGTGCCAGCAGCACTGCGGGACAGGGCGGCTACACCTTC
size: -
D: TRBD1
V: TRBV7-6
J: TRBJ1-2

CDR3: CASVGRNTIYF
DNA: TGTGCCAGTGTGGGGAGAAACACCATATATTTT
size: -
D: -
V: TRBV19
J: TRBJ1-3